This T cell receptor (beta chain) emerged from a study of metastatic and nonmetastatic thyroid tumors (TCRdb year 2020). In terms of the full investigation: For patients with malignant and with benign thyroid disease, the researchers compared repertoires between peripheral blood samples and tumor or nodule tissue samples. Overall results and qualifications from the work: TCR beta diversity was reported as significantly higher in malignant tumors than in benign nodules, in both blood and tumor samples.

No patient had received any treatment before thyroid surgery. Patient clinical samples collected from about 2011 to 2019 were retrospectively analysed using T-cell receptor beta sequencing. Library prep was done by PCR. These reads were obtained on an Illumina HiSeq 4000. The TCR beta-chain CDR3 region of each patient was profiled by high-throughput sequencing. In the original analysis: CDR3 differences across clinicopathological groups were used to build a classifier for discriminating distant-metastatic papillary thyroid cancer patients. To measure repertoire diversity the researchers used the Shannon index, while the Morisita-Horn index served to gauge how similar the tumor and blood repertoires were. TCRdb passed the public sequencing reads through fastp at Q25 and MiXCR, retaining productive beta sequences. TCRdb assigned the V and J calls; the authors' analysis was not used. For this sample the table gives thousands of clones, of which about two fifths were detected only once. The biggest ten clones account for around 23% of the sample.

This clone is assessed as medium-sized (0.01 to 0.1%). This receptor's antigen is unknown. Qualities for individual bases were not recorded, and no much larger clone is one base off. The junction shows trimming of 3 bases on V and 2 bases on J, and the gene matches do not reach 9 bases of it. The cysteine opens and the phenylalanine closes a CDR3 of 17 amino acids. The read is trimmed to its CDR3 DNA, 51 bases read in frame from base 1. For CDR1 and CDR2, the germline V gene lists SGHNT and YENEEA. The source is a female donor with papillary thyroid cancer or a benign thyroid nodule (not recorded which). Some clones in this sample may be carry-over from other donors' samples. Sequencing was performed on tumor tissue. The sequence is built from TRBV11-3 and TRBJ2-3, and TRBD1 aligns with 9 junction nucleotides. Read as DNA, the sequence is TGTGCCAGCAGCTTGGGACAGGGTATTATCGTCACAGATACGCAGTATTTT. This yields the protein CASSLGQGIIVTDTQYF.